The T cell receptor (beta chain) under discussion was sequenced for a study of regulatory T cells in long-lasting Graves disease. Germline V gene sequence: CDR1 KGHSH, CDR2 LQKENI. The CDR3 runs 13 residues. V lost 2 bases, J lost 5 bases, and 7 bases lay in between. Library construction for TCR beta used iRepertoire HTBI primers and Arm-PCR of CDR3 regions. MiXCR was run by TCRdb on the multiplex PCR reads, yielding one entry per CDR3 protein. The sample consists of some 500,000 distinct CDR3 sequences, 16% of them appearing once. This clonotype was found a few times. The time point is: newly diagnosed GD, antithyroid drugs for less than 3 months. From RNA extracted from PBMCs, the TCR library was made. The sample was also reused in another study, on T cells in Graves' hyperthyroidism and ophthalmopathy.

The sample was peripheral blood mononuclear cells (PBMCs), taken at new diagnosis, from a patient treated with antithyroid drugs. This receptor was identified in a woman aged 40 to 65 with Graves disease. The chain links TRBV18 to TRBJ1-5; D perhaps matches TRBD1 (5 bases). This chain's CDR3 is CASSPGAHQPQHF. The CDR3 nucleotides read TGTGCCAGCTCACCAGGGGCCCATCAGCCCCAGCATTTT.